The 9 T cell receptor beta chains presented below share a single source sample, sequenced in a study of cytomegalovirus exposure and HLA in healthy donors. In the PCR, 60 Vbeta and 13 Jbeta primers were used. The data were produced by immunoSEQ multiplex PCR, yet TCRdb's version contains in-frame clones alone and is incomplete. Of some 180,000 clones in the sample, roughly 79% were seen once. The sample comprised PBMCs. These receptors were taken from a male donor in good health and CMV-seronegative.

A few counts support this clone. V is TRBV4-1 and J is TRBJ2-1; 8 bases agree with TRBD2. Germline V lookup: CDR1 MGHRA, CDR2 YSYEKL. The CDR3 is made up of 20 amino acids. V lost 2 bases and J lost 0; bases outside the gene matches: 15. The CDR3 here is CASSQPSGTRGGSSYNEQFF. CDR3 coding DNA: TGCGCCAGCAGCCAACCCTCCGGGACTAGGGGAGGGAGCTCCTACAATGAGCAGTTCTTC.

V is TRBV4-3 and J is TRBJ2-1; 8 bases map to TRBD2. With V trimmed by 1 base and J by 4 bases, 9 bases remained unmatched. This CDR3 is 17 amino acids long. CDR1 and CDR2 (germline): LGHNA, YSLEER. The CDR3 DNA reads TGCGCCAGCAGCCAAGTAGTGTCTGGCGGGAGGTACAATGAGCAGTTCTTC. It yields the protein CASSQVVSGGRYNEQFF.

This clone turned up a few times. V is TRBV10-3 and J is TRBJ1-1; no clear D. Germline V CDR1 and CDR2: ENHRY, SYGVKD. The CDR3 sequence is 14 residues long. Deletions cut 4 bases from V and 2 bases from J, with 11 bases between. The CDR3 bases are TGTGCCATCAGTGGAGCGGTGGACAACACTGAAGCTTTCTTT. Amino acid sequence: CAISGAVDNTEAFF.

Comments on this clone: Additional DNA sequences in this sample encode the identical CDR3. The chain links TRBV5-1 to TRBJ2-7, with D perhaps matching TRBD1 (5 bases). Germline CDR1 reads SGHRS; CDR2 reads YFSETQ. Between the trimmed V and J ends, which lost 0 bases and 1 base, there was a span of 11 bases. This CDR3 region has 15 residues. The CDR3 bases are TGCGCCAGCAGCTTGGGGCAGGGCCTGTCCTACGAGCAGTACTTC. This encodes CASSLGQGLSYEQYF.

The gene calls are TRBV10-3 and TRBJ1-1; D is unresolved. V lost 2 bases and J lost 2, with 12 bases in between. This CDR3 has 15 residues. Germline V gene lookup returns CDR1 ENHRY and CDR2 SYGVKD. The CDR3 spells CAISERQDGNTEAFF. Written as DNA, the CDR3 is TGTGCCATCAGTGAGCGGCAGGATGGAAACACTGAAGCTTTCTTT.

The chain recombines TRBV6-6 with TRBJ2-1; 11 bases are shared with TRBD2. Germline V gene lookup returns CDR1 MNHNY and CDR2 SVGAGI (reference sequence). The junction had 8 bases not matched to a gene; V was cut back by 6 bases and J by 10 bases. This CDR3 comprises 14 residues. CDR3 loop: CASRLTSGTREQFF. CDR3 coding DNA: TGTGCCAGCAGGCTGACTAGCGGGACAAGAGAGCAGTTCTTC.

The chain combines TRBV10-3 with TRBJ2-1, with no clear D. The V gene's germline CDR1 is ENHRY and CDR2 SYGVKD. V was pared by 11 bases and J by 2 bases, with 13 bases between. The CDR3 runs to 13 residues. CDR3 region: CASTMATYNEQFF. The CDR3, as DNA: TGTGCCTCCACTATGGCGACCTACAATGAGCAGTTCTTC.

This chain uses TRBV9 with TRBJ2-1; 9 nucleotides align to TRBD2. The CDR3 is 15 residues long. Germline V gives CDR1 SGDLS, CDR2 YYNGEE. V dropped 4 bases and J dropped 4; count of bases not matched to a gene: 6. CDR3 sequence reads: CASSPSAGGYNEQFF. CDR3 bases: TGTGCCAGCAGCCCTTCAGCGGGGGGATACAATGAGCAGTTCTTC.

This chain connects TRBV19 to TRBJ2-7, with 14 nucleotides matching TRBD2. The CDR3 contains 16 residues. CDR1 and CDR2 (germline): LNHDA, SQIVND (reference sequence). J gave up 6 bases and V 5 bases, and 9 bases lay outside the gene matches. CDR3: CASSSGTSGGFLEQYF. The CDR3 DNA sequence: TGTGCCAGTAGTTCCGGGACTAGCGGGGGATTCCTCGAGCAGTACTTC.